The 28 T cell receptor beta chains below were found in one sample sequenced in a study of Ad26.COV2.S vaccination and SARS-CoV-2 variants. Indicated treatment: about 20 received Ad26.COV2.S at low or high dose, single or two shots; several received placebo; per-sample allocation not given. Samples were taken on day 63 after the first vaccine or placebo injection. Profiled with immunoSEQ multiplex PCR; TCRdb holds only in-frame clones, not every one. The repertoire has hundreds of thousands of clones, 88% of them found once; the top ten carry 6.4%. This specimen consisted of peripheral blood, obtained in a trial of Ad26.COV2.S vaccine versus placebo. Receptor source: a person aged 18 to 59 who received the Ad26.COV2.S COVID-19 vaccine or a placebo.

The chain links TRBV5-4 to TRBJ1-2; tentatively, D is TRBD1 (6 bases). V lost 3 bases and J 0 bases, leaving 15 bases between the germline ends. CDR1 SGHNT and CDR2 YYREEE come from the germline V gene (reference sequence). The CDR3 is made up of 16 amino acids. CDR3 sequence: CASSSAGDLANYGYTF. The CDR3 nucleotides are TGTGCCAGCAGCTCAGCAGGGGACCTAGCTAACTATGGCTACACCTTC.

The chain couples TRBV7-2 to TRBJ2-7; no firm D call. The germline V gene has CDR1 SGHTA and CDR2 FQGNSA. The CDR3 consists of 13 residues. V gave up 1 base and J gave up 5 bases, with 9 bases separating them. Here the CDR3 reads CASSLVNGHEQYF. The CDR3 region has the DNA TGTGCCAGCAGCTTAGTTAACGGGCACGAGCAGTACTTC.

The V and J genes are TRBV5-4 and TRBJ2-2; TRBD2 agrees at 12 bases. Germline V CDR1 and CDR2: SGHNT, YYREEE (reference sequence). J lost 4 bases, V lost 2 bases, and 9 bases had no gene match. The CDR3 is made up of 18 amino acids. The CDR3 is CASSLLLLAGGPTGELFF. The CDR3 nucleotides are TGTGCCAGCAGCTTATTGCTTCTAGCGGGAGGGCCCACCGGGGAGCTGTTTTTT.

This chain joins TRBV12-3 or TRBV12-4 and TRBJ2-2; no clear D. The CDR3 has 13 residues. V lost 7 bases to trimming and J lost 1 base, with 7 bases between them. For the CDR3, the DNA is TGTGCCAGCACGTTAAGGAACACCGGGGAGCTGTTTTTT. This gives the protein CASTLRNTGELFF.

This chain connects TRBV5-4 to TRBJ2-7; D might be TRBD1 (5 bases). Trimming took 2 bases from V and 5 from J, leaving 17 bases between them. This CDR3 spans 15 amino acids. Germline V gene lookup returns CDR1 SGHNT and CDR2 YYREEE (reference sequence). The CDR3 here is CASSLRAGYVDEQYF. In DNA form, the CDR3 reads TGTGCCAGCAGCTTAAGGGCAGGGTATGTCGACGAGCAGTACTTC.

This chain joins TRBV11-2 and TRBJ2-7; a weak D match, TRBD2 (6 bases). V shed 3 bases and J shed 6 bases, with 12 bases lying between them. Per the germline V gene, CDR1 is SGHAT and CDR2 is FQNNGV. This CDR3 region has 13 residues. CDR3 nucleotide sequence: TGTGCCAGCAGCTTGGGAGGACGTCTCGAGCAGTACTTC. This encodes CASSLGGRLEQYF.

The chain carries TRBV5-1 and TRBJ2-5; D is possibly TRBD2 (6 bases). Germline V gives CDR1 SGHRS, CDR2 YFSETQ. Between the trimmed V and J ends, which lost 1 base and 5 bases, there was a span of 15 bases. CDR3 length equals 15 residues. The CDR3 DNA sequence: TGCGCCAGCAGCTTGCTTGGAAGCGGGTCGGAGACCCAGTACTTC. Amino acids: CASSLLGSGSETQYF. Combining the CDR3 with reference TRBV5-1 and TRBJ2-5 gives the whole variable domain KAGVTQTPRYLIKTRGQQVTLSCSPISGHRSVSWYQQTPGQGLQFLFEYFSETQRNKGNFPGRFSGRQFSNSRSEMNVSTLELGDSALYLCASSLLGSGSETQYFGPGTRLLVL.

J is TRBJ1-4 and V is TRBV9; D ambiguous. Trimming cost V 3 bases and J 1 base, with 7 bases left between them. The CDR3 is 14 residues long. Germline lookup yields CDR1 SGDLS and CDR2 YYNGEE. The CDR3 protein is CASSAGGTNEKLFF. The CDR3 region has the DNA TGTGCCAGCAGCGCTGGAGGAACTAATGAAAAACTGTTTTTT.

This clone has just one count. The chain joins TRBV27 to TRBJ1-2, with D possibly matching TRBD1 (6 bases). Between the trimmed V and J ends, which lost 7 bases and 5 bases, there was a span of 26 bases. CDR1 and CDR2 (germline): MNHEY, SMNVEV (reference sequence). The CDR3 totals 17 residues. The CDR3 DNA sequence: TGTGCCAGCACTACCGTGATCACCGGCAGGGGTTCATATGGCTACACCTTC. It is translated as CASTTVITGRGSYGYTF.

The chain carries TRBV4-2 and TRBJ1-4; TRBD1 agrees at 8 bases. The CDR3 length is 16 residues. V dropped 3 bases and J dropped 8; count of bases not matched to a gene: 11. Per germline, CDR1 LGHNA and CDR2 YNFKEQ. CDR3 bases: TGTGCCAGCAGCCAGTATCAGGGGGCGAGGGTAGAAAAACTGTTTTTT. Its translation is CASSQYQGARVEKLFF.

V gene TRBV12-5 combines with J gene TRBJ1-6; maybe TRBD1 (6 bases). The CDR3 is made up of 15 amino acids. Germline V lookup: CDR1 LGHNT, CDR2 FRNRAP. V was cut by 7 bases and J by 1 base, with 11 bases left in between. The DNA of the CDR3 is TGTGCTAGTGTCTCGACAGGTTCCTATAATTCACCCCTCCACTTT. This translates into CASVSTGSYNSPLHF.

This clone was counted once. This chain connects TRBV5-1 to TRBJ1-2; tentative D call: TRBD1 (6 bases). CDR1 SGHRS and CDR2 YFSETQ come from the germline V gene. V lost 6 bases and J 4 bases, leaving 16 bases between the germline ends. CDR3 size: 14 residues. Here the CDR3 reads CASTEIAGAYGYTF. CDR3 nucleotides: TGCGCCAGCACTGAAATCGCGGGGGCCTATGGCTACACCTTC.

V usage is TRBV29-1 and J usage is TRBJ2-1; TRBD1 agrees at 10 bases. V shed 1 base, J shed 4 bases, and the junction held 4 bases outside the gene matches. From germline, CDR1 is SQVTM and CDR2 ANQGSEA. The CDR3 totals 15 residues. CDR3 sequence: CSVEGDRGLYNEQFF. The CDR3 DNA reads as TGCAGCGTTGAAGGCGACAGGGGGCTATACAATGAGCAGTTCTTC.

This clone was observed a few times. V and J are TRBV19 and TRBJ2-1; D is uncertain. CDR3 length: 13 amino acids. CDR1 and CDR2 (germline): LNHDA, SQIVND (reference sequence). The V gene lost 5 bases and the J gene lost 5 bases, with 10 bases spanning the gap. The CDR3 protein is CASSLTEDNEQFF. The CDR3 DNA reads TGTGCCAGTAGTCTGACTGAGGACAATGAGCAGTTCTTC.

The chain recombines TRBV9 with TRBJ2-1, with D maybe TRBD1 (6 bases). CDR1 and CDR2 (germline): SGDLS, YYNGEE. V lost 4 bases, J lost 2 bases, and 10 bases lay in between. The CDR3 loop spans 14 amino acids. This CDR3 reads CASSKQGTYNEQFF. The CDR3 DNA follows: TGTGCCAGCAGCAAACAGGGAACCTACAATGAGCAGTTCTTC. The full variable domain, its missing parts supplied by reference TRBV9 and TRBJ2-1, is DSGVTQTPKHLITATGQRVTLRCSPRSGDLSVYWYQQSLDQGLQFLIQYYNGEERAKGNILERFSAQQFPDLHSELNLSSLELGDSALYFCASSKQGTYNEQFFGPGTRLTVL.

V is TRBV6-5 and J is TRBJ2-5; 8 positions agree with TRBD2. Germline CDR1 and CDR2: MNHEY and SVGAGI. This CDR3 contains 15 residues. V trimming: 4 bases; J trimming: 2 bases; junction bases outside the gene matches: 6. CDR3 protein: CASSSSGGTQETQYF. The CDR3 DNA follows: TGTGCCAGCAGTTCGAGCGGGGGAACACAAGAGACCCAGTACTTC.

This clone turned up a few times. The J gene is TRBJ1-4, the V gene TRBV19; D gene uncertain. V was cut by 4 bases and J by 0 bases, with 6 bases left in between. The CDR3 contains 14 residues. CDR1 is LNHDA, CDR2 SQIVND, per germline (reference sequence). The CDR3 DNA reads TGTGCCAGTAGTACCAGGACAACTAATGAAAAACTGTTTTTT. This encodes CASSTRTTNEKLFF.

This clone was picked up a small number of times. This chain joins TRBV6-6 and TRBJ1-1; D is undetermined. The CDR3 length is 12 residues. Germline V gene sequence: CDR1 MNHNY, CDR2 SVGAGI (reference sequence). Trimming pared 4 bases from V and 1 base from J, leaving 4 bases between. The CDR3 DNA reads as TGTGCCAGCAGTTTACCGAACACTGAAGCTTTCTTT. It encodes CASSLPNTEAFF.

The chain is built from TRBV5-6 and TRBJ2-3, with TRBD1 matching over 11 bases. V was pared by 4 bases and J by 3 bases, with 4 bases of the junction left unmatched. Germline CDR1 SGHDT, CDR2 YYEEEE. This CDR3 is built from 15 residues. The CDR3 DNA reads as TGTGCCAGCAGCCCGGACAGGGGGCGTACAGATACGCAGTATTTT. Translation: CASSPDRGRTDTQYF. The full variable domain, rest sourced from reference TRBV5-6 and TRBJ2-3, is DAGVTQSPTHLIKTRGQQVTLRCSPKSGHDTVSWYQQALGQGPQFIFQYYEEEERQRGNFPDRFSGHQFPNYSSELNVNALLLGDSALYLCASSPDRGRTDTQYFGPGTRLTVL.

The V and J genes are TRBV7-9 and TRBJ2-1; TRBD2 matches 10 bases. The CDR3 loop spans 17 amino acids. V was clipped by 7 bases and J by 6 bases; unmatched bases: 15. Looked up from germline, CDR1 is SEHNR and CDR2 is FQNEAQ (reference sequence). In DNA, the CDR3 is TGTGCCAGCACCTTTCTAGCGGGAGCTTCTGGGTCCAATGAGCAGTTCTTC. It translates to CASTFLAGASGSNEQFF.

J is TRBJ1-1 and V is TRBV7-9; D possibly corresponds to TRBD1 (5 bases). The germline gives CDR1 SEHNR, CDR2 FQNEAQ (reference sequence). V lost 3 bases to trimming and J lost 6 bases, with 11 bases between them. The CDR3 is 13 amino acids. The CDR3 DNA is TGTGCCAGCAGCTTTGTTCAGGGAGCTGAAGCTTTCTTT. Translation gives CASSFVQGAEAFF.

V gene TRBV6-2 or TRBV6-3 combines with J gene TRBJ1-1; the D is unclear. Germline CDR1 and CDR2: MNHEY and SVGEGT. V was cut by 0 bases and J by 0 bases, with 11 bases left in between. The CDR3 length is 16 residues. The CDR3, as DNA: TGTGCCAGCAGTTACTCGAAACAGCGGATGAACACTGAAGCTTTCTTT. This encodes CASSYSKQRMNTEAFF.

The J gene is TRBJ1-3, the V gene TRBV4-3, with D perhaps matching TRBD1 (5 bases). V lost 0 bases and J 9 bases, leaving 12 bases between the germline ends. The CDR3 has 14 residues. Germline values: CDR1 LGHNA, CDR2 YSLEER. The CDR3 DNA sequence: TGCGCCAGCAGCCAAGAAAGGGGATACGGCACCATATATTTT. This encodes CASSQERGYGTIYF.

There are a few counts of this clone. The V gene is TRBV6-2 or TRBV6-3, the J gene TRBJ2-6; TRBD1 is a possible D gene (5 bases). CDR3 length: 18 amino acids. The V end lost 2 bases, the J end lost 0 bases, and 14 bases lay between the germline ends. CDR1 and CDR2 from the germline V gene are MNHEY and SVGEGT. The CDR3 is CASSYGAVDHSGANVLTF. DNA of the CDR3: TGTGCCAGCAGTTACGGGGCAGTGGACCACTCTGGGGCCAACGTCCTGACTTTC.

CDR3 amino acids: CASSKISGSGNQPQHF. Written as DNA, the CDR3 is TGTGCCAGCTCTAAAATATCCGGATCGGGCAATCAGCCCCAGCATTTT. The V and J genes are TRBV18 and TRBJ1-5; D remains unclear. V dropped 6 bases and J dropped 2 bases, with 17 bases sitting between them. The CDR3 totals 16 residues. In germline, CDR1 is KGHSH, CDR2 LQKENI.

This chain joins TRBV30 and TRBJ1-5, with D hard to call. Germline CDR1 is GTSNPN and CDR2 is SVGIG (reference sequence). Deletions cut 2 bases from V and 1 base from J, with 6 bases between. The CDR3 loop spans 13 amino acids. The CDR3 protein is CAWSSASNQPQHF. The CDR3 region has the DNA TGTGCCTGGAGTAGCGCGAGCAATCAGCCCCAGCATTTT.

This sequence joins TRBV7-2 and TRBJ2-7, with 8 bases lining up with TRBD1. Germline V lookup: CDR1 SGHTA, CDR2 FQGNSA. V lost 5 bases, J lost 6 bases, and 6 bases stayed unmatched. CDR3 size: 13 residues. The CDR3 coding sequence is TGTGCCAGCAGCGGGGCAGGGGGCCGCGAGCAGTACTTC. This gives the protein CASSGAGGREQYF.

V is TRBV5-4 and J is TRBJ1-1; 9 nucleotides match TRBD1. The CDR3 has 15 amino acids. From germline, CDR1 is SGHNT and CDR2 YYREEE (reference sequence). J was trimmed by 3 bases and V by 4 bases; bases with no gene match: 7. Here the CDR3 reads CASSALTGGDTEAFF. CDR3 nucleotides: TGTGCCAGCAGCGCTCTGACAGGGGGAGACACTGAAGCTTTCTTT.